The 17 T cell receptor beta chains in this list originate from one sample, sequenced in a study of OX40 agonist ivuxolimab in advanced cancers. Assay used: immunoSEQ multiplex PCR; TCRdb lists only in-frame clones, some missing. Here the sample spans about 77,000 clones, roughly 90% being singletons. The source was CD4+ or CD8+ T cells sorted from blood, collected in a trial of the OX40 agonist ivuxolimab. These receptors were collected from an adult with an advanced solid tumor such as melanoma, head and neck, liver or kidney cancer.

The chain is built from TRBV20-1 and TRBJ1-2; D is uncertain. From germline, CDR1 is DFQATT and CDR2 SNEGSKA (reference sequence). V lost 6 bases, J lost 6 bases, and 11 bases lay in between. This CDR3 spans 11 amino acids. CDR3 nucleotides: TGCAGTGCCAAATCGAATAATGGCTACACCTTC. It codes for CSAKSNNGYTF.

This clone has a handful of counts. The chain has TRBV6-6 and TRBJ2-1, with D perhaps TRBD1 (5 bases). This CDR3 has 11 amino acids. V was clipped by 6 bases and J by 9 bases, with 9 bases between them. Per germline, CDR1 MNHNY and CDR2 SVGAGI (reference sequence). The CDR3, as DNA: TGTGCCAGCAGGACAGTCGGTGAGCAGTTCTTC. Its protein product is CASRTVGEQFF.

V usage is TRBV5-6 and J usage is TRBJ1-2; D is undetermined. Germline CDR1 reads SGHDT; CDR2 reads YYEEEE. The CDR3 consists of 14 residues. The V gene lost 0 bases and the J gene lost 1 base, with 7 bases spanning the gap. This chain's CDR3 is CASSLGSLNYGYTF. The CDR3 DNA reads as TGTGCCAGCAGCTTGGGCAGCCTTAACTATGGCTACACCTTC.

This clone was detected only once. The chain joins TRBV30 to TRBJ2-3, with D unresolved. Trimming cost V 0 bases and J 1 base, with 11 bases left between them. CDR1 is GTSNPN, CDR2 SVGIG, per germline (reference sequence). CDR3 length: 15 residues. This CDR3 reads CAWSVKGIGTDTQYF. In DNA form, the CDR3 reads TGTGCCTGGAGTGTGAAGGGTATTGGCACAGATACGCAGTATTTT.

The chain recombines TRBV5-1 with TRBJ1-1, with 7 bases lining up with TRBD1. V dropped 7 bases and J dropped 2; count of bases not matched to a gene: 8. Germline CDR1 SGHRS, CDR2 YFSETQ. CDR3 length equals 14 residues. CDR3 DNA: TGCGCCAGCTCATCGAGACAGGGAAACACTGAAGCTTTCTTT. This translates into CASSSRQGNTEAFF.

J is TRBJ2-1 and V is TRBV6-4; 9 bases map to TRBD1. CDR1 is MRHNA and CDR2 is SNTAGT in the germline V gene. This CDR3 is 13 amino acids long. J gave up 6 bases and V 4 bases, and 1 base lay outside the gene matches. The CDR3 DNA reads TGTGCCAGCAGTGGACAGGGGGGCAATGAGCAGTTCTTC. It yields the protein CASSGQGGNEQFF.

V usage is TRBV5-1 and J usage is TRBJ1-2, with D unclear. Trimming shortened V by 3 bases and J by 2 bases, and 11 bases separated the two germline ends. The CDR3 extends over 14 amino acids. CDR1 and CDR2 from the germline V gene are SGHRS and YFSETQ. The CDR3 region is CASSSAGSNYGYTF. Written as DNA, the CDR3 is TGCGCCAGCAGCTCTGCCGGGTCAAACTATGGCTACACCTTC.

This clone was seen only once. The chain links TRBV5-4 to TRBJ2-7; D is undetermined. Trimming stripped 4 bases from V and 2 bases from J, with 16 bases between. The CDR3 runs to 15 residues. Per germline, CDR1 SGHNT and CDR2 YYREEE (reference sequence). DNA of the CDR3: TGTGCCAGCAGCGGAAAAGGGTTTATCCCCTACGAGCAGTACTTC. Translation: CASSGKGFIPYEQYF.

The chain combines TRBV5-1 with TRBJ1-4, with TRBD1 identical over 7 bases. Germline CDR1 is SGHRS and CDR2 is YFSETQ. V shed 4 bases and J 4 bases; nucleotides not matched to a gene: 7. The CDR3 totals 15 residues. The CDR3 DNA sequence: TGCGCCAGCAGCATAGGGACAGCCCTTAATGAAAAACTGTTTTTT. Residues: CASSIGTALNEKLFF.

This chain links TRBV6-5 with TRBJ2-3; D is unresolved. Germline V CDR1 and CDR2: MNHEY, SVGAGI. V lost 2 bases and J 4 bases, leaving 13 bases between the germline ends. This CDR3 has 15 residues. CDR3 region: CASSYRATRPDTQYF. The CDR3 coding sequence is TGTGCCAGCAGTTACCGGGCGACCCGCCCAGATACGCAGTATTTT.

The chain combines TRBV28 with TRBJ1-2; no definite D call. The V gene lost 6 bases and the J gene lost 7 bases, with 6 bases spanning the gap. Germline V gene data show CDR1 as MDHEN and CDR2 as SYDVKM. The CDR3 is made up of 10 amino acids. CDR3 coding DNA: TGTGCCAGCAGCCACCTTGGCTACACCTTC. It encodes CASSHLGYTF.

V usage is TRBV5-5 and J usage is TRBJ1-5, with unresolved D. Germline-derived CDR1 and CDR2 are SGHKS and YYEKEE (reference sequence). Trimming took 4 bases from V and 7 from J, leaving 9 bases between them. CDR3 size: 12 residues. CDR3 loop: CASSVEGQPQHF. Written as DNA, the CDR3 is TGTGCCAGCAGCGTGGAGGGCCAGCCCCAGCATTTT.

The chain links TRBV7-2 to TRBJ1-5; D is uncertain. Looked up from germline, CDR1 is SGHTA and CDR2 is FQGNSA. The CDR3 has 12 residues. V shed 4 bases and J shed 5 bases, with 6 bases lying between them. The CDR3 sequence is CASSWGDQPQHF. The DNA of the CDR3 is TGTGCCAGCAGCTGGGGAGATCAGCCCCAGCATTTT.

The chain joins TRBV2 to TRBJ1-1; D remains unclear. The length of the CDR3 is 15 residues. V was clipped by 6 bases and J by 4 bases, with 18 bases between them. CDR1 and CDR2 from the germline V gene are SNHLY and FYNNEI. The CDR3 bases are TGTGCCAGCAGCCCCACCGAATCTTCGCGCACTGAAGCTTTCTTT. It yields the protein CASSPTESSRTEAFF.

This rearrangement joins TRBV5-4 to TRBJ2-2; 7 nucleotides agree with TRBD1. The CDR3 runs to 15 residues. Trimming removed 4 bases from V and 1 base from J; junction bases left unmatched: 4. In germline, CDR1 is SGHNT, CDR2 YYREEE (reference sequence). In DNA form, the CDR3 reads TGTGCCAGCAGCACCCGACAGGGGAACACCGGGGAGCTGTTTTTT. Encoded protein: CASSTRQGNTGELFF.

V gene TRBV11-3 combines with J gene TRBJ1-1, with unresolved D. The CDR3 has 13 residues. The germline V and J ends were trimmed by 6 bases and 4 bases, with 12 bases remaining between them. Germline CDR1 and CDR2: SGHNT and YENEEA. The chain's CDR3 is CASSLEERTEAFF. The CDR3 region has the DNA TGTGCCAGCAGTCTGGAGGAGCGCACTGAAGCTTTCTTT.

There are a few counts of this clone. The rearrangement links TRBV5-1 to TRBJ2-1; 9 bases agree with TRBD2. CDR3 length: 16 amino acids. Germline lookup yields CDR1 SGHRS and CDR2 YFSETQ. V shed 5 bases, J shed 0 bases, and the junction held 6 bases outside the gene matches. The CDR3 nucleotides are TGCGCCAGCAGAGGCGCGGGGGGGGTCTCCTACAATGAGCAGTTCTTC. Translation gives CASRGAGGVSYNEQFF.